These 11 T cell receptor beta chains came from one sample sequenced in a study of T cell responses to AZD1222 COVID-19 vaccine. Profiled with immunoSEQ multiplex PCR; TCRdb holds only in-frame clones, not every one. The profile shows some 120,000 clones, roughly 90% of them singletons. The starting material was peripheral blood, obtained on day 0 of AZD1222 vaccination. The receptors derive from an adult in good health.

The V and J genes are TRBV19 and TRBJ2-1, with 7 bases identical to TRBD1. Germline CDR1 reads LNHDA; CDR2 reads SQIVND (reference sequence). The CDR3 has 14 amino acids. The V segment lost 7 bases and the J segment 3 bases; nucleotides outside the gene matches: 6. This CDR3 reads CASNKWDSYNEQFF. CDR3 in DNA: TGTGCCAGTAATAAGTGGGACAGCTACAATGAGCAGTTCTTC. The whole variable domain, remainder taken from reference TRBV19 and TRBJ2-1, is DGGITQSPKYLFRKEGQNVTLSCEQNLNHDAMYWYRQDPGQGLRLIYYSQIVNDFQKGDIAEGYSVSREKKESFPLTVTSAQKNPTAFYLCASNKWDSYNEQFFGPGTRLTVL.

The chain links TRBV5-6 to TRBJ2-1; 8 nucleotides match TRBD2. The CDR3 is made up of 15 amino acids. Trimming at V came to 4 bases and at J to 6 bases, leaving 9 bases not matched to a gene. In germline, CDR1 is SGHDT, CDR2 YYEEEE. The CDR3 loop is CASSLGRGAGNEQFF. The DNA for the CDR3 is TGTGCCAGCAGCCTGGGGCGGGGGGCCGGCAATGAGCAGTTCTTC.

The chain combines TRBV27 with TRBJ2-2, with 8 nucleotides matching TRBD2. V lost 0 bases and J lost 4; bases outside the gene matches: 10. This CDR3 is built from 18 residues. Germline V gives CDR1 MNHEY, CDR2 SMNVEV (reference sequence). Here the CDR3 DNA reads TGTGCCAGCAGTTTATCGTTTCGGGAGGGCAGTTTCACCGGGGAGCTGTTTTTT. Its protein product is CASSLSFREGSFTGELFF.

The CDR3 nucleotides read TGCGCCAGCAGCTTTACTAGCGGGACCTACGAGCAGTACTTC. It codes for CASSFTSGTYEQYF. The chain has TRBV5-1 and TRBJ2-7; the match to TRBD2 covers 10 bases. Germline trimming cut 2 bases from V and 2 bases from J; bases unmatched to any gene: 1. The germline V gene encodes CDR1 SGHRS and CDR2 YFSETQ. The length of the CDR3 is 14 residues.

The chain has TRBV19 and TRBJ2-5; maybe TRBD2 (6 bases). Germline V gene data show CDR1 as LNHDA and CDR2 as SQIVND (reference sequence). Trimming pared 7 bases from V and 2 bases from J, leaving 17 bases between. The CDR3 totals 15 residues. CDR3 nucleotides: TGTGCCAGTAAGGCTTGGGCGGAGGGGCAAGAGACCCAGTACTTC. The encoded protein is CASKAWAEGQETQYF.

The genes are TRBV5-1 and TRBJ1-2; D possibly corresponds to TRBD1 (5 bases). V shed 4 bases and J shed 12 bases, with 16 bases lying between them. There are 12 residues in the CDR3. The germline CDR1 and CDR2 sequences are SGHRS and YFSETQ. CDR3 sequence (DNA): TGCGCCAGCAGCGAGGACCGGGGCTCCGACACCTTC. Protein sequence: CASSEDRGSDTF. The whole variable domain, filled in from reference TRBV5-1 and TRBJ1-2, reads KAGVTQTPRYLIKTRGQQVTLSCSPISGHRSVSWYQQTPGQGLQFLFEYFSETQRNKGNFPGRFSGRQFSNSRSEMNVSTLELGDSALYLCASSEDRGSDTFGSGTRLTVV.

The gene calls are TRBV25-1 and TRBJ2-7, with a tentative D call TRBD1 (6 bases). Germline V gene sequence: CDR1 MGHDK, CDR2 SYGVNS. V lost 8 bases, J lost 4 bases, and 12 bases lay in between. This CDR3 region has 12 residues. The CDR3: CASRQGIYEQYF. The DNA of the CDR3 is TGTGCCAGCCGTCAGGGGATTTACGAGCAGTACTTC.

The V and J genes are TRBV4-2 and TRBJ2-1; TRBD2 is a possible D gene (6 bases). The germline V gene encodes CDR1 LGHNA and CDR2 YNFKEQ. Trimming removed 0 bases at V and 6 bases at J, with 12 bases between. The length of the CDR3 is 15 residues. The CDR3 loop reads CASSQDILALNEQFF. The CDR3 coding sequence is TGTGCCAGCAGCCAAGATATACTAGCTCTCAATGAGCAGTTCTTC.

The chain is built from TRBV10-3 and TRBJ2-7, with D tentatively TRBD2 (5 bases). V lost 6 bases and J lost 0, with 9 bases in between. Germline V lookup: CDR1 ENHRY, CDR2 SYGVKD. This CDR3 has 13 residues. Written as DNA, the CDR3 is TGTGCCATCAGACCAGCGGACTCCTACGAGCAGTACTTC. Amino acids: CAIRPADSYEQYF.

The V gene is TRBV19, the J gene TRBJ1-2; no clear D gene. The CDR3 is made up of 16 amino acids. V lost 6 bases to trimming and J lost 5 bases, with 22 bases between them. The germline gives CDR1 LNHDA, CDR2 SQIVND (reference sequence). CDR3 residues: CASSPQINTKIYGYTF. In nucleotides, the CDR3 is TGTGCCAGTAGCCCCCAAATAAATACAAAAATATATGGCTACACCTTC.

The genes are TRBV2 and TRBJ2-7; no firm D call. Deletions cut 8 bases from V and 9 bases from J, with 26 bases between. CDR1 is SNHLY and CDR2 is FYNNEI in the germline V gene. CDR3 length: 15 amino acids. The CDR3, as DNA: TGTGCCAGCTCTTCCTCGTTGGCCGGTGGTTTGGCGCAGTACTTC. It codes for CASSSSLAGGLAQYF.